This TCR beta chain was recorded in a study of blood T cell repertoires in COVID-19. Study-level background: Nucleic acid was either cDNA or gDNA, and it came from T cells, B-cell-depleted T cells, or PBMCs.

Sequencing used immunoSEQ multiplex PCR; TCRdb keeps in-frame clones, though not all of them. The table includes some 130,000 clones, 75% to 85% detected once. The source of this sequence is a man at least 80 years old with acute or convalescent COVID-19. Sample: peripheral blood.

This CDR3 reads CASSGPGTGASPLHF. CDR3 in DNA: TGCGCCAGCAGTGGTCCCGGGACAGGGGCTTCACCCCTCCACTTT. The V gene is TRBV10-1, the J gene TRBJ1-6; TRBD1 matches at 10 bases. V gave up 4 bases and J gave up 9 bases; unmatched junction bases: 6. Germline V gene data show CDR1 as WNHNN and CDR2 as SYGVQD (reference sequence). The CDR3 is 15 amino acids.